This entry lists 11 T cell receptor beta chains sequenced from one sample in a study of vaccination effects on CD4 cells after COVID-19. Sequencing used immunoSEQ multiplex PCR; TCRdb keeps in-frame clones, though not all of them. The data show about 13,000 clones, 73% seen once. Sequencing in the ViraFEST assay came after antigen-specific CD4+ T cells had been expanded with viral peptide pools, which were used to stimulate PBMC. Subsequent to a culture period of more than 8 days, CD4+ T cells were isolated. Infection with SARS-CoV-2 occurred in the person between March and December 2020, and PCR confirmed it. BNT162b2 vaccine or mRNA-1273 vaccine was given to participants in two doses. These receptors' targets are unknown. The starting material was CD4+ T cells from PBMCs cultured with HCoV-NL63 spike peptides, obtained after COVID-19 vaccination. The receptors were gathered from a human donor who had a prior SARS-CoV-2 infection.

This clone was detected only once. The J gene is TRBJ2-5, the V gene TRBV5-1; TRBD1 is a possible D gene (7 bases). V lost 0 bases and J lost 5, with 17 bases in between. The germline V gene has CDR1 SGHRS and CDR2 YFSETQ. The CDR3 is 16 amino acids. CDR3 amino acids: CASSLAPAGGLETQYF. CDR3 bases: TGCGCCAGCAGCTTGGCCCCGGCAGGGGGGTTGGAGACCCAGTACTTC. Full variable domain (remainder filled in from reference TRBV5-1 and TRBJ2-5): KAGVTQTPRYLIKTRGQQVTLSCSPISGHRSVSWYQQTPGQGLQFLFEYFSETQRNKGNFPGRFSGRQFSNSRSEMNVSTLELGDSALYLCASSLAPAGGLETQYFGPGTRLLVL.

The chain joins TRBV25-1 to TRBJ2-7; 10 bases align to TRBD2. The CDR3 spans 14 residues. In germline, CDR1 is MGHDK, CDR2 SYGVNS. The trim removed 4 bases at V and 4 bases at J, leaving 4 bases unmatched. The CDR3, as DNA: TGTGCCAGCAGTGGGACTAGCGGACCTTACGAGCAGTACTTC. Encoded protein: CASSGTSGPYEQYF.

V and J are TRBV2 and TRBJ1-2; TRBD1 matches 8 bases. The CDR3 is 14 amino acids. J gave up 4 bases and V 7 bases, and 8 bases lay outside the gene matches. In germline, CDR1 is SNHLY, CDR2 FYNNEI. CDR3 loop: CASTKDRARYGYTF. Written as DNA, the CDR3 is TGTGCCAGCACCAAGGACAGGGCCCGCTATGGCTACACCTTC.

This clone was picked up one time. The gene calls are TRBV5-8 and TRBJ2-1; tentative D call: TRBD2 (5 bases). V lost 0 bases, J lost 0 bases, and 13 bases lay in between. CDR1 is SGHTS, CDR2 YDEGEE, per germline. This CDR3 has 17 residues. The CDR3 DNA reads as TGTGCCAGCAGCTTGGTTCCAGCGGCCATCTCCTACAATGAGCAGTTCTTC. This translates into CASSLVPAAISYNEQFF.

The V gene is TRBV9, the J gene TRBJ2-1; 7 nucleotides align to TRBD2. Germline CDR1 SGDLS, CDR2 YYNGEE. This CDR3 comprises 17 residues. The trim removed 0 bases at V and 4 bases at J, leaving 10 bases unmatched. The CDR3 loop is CASSVATSASGYNEQFF. Here the CDR3 DNA reads TGTGCCAGCAGCGTAGCTACGTCTGCTAGCGGATACAATGAGCAGTTCTTC. The whole variable domain, filled in from reference TRBV9 and TRBJ2-1, reads DSGVTQTPKHLITATGQRVTLRCSPRSGDLSVYWYQQSLDQGLQFLIQYYNGEERAKGNILERFSAQQFPDLHSELNLSSLELGDSALYFCASSVATSASGYNEQFFGPGTRLTVL.

The chain joins TRBV5-1 to TRBJ2-5; 10 positions match TRBD1. The CDR3 runs to 15 residues. Trimming cost V 5 bases and J 8 bases; bases outside gene matches: 12. CDR1 SGHRS and CDR2 YFSETQ come from the germline V gene. CDR3 DNA: TGCGCCAGCAGGATAGCTCCCGGGACAGGGGACACCCAGTACTTC. Its translation: CASRIAPGTGDTQYF.

This clone was detected once. This chain links TRBV6-4 with TRBJ2-7; 10 bases line up with TRBD2. The germline CDR1 and CDR2 sequences are MRHNA and SNTAGT. The ends lost 6 bases at V and 1 base at J; junction bases unmatched: 6. CDR3 size: 15 residues. CDR3 coding DNA: TGTGCCAGCAGGGACGGACTAGCGGCTTCCTACGAGCAGTACTTC. Its protein product is CASRDGLAASYEQYF.

This sequence joins TRBV19 and TRBJ1-2; 7 bases map to TRBD1. Germline V gives CDR1 LNHDA, CDR2 SQIVND (reference sequence). This CDR3 spans 14 amino acids. J lost 3 bases, V lost 3 bases, and 4 bases had no gene match. CDR3 amino acids: CASSILQGYYGYTF. For the CDR3, the DNA is TGTGCCAGTAGTATTCTACAGGGGTACTATGGCTACACCTTC.

The chain is built from TRBV6-2 or TRBV6-3 and TRBJ2-1; 7 nucleotides agree with TRBD1. The germline V gene encodes CDR1 MNHEY and CDR2 SVGEGT. Unmatched junction bases numbered 4, after V lost 2 bases and J lost 3 bases. This CDR3 contains 15 residues. The chain's CDR3 is CASSYTRGIYNEQFF. In DNA form, the CDR3 reads TGTGCCAGCAGTTACACCAGGGGGATCTACAATGAGCAGTTCTTC.

This clone turned up a few times. The gene calls are TRBV30 and TRBJ1-1; no firm D call. Germline-derived CDR1 and CDR2 are GTSNPN and SVGIG (reference sequence). The CDR3 sequence is 13 residues long. The V end lost 7 bases, the J end lost 0 bases, and 12 bases lay between the germline ends. The CDR3 region is CAFRTVMNTEAFF. DNA for the CDR3: TGTGCCTTCAGGACGGTTATGAACACTGAAGCTTTCTTT.

V and J are TRBV7-2 and TRBJ1-2; no firm D call. Germline V gene sequence: CDR1 SGHTA, CDR2 FQGNSA. Trimming took off 2 bases at V and 0 bases at J, with 7 bases between the two ends. This CDR3 is built from 14 residues. The CDR3 bases are TGTGCCAGCAGCTTAAGCTCCACTAACTATGGCTACACCTTC. Its protein product is CASSLSSTNYGYTF. The whole variable domain, filled in from reference TRBV7-2 and TRBJ1-2, reads GAGVSQSPSNKVTEKGKDVELRCDPISGHTALYWYRQSLGQGLEFLIYFQGNSAPDKSGLPSDRFSAERTGGSVSTLTIQRTQQEDSAVYLCASSLSSTNYGYTFGSGTRLTVV.